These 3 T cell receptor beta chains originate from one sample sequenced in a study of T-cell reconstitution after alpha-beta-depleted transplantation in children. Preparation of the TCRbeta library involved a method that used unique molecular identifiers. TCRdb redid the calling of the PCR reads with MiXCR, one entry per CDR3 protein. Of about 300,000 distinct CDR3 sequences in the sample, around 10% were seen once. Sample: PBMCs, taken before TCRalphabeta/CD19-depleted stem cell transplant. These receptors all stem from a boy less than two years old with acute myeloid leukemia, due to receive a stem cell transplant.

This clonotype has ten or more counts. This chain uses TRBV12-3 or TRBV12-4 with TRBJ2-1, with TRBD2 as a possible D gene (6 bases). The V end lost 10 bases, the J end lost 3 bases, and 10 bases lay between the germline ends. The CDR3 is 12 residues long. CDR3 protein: CATRGNYNEQFF. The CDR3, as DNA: TGTGCCACCCGGGGGAACTACAATGAGCAGTTCTTC.

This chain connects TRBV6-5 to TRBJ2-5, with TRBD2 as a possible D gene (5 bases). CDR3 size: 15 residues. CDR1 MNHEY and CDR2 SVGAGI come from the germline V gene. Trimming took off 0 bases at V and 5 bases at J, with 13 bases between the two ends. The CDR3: CASSYSPGSRETQYF. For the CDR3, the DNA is TGTGCCAGCAGTTACTCGCCGGGGTCCAGGGAGACCCAGTACTTC.

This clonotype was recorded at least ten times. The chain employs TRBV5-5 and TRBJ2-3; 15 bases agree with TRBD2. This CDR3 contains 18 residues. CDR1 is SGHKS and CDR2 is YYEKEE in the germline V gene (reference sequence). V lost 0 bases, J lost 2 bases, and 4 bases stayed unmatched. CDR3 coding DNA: TGTGCCAGCAGCTTGGCACGGACTAGCGGGGGGGCCACAGATACGCAGTATTTT. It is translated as CASSLARTSGGATDTQYF.